The T cell receptor beta chain under discussion was sequenced for a study of blood T cell repertoires in COVID-19. The wider study: Donors in the United States, Italy and Spain gave samples during acute or convalescent COVID-19. PBMCs, B-cell-depleted T cells, or T cells provided the cDNA or gDNA that made up the material.

Source study methods: Quantification of nucleated cells was approximated via reference gene primer amplification. Using immunoSEQ multiplex PCR, the repertoire was profiled, and TCRdb retains in-frame clones only, with some absent. V and J calls and clone size come straight from that table; D and trimming were deduced from the DNA. The table records about 490,000 clones, roughly 85% of them present only once. The CDR3 contains 15 residues. The ends were cut back, 4 bases at V and 10 bases at J, with 18 bases in the middle. Germline V CDR1 and CDR2: SGDLS, YYNGEE. The clonotype originates from a human donor in a cohort sampled during active COVID-19. What was sequenced was peripheral blood. The J gene is TRBJ1-6, the V gene TRBV9, with D maybe TRBD1 (5 bases). CDR3 in DNA: TGTGCCAGCAGCACTCTGGGGCAGGGAGGATCACCCCTCCACTTT. This sequence encodes CASSTLGQGGSPLHF. The full variable domain, completed using reference TRBV9 and TRBJ1-6, is DSGVTQTPKHLITATGQRVTLRCSPRSGDLSVYWYQQSLDQGLQFLIQYYNGEERAKGNILERFSAQQFPDLHSELNLSSLELGDSALYFCASSTLGQGGSPLHFGNGTRLTVT.